These 22 T cell receptor beta chains came from one sample sequenced in a study of shared T cell receptors in the human thymus. Only in-frame clones appear in the TCRdb table, and some are missing; sequencing was by immunoSEQ multiplex PCR. The sample lists around 730,000 clones; approximately 83% were seen once. These data are also associated with another study on human thymus T cells.

The material sequenced was thymocytes. The receptor set was obtained from a girl less than two years old with a congenital heart defect.

This clone was observed once. This chain uses TRBV30 with TRBJ2-7, with D possibly matching TRBD2 (5 bases). Germline lookup yields CDR1 GTSNPN and CDR2 SVGIG (reference sequence). The CDR3 consists of 17 residues. The V and J ends lost 3 bases and 2 bases respectively, with 23 bases between them. CDR3 DNA sequence: TGTGCCTGGAGCCCGCTGTGGGAGAGTCCCTTTCCCTACGAGCAGTACTTC. The encoded protein is CAWSPLWESPFPYEQYF. Filled out from reference TRBV30 and TRBJ2-7, the complete variable domain reads SQTIHQWPATLVQPVGSPLSLECTVEGTSNPNLYWYRQAAGRGLQLLFYSVGIGQISSEVPQNLSASRPQDRQFILSSKKLLLSDSGFYLCAWSPLWESPFPYEQYFGPGTRLTVT.

The rearrangement uses TRBV4-1 and TRBJ1-1; 8 bases align to TRBD1. J gave up 6 bases and V 3 bases, and 15 bases lay outside the gene matches. The CDR3 sequence is 17 residues long. Germline assignment: CDR1 MGHRA and CDR2 YSYEKL. Here the CDR3 DNA reads TGCGCCAGCAGCCAGAGAAGGCGACAGGGGACGGGTCCTGAAGCTTTCTTT. It codes for CASSQRRRQGTGPEAFF.

This chain links TRBV19 with TRBJ2-1; TRBD1 matches 8 bases. The CDR3 covers 15 residues. V lost 5 bases and J lost 7; bases outside the gene matches: 10. Germline lookup yields CDR1 LNHDA and CDR2 SQIVND (reference sequence). CDR3 sequence reads: CASSWDRPHVNEQFF. In DNA, the CDR3 is TGTGCCAGTAGTTGGGACAGGCCCCACGTAAATGAGCAGTTCTTC.

The rearrangement joins TRBV6-6 to TRBJ2-7; TRBD2 agrees at 8 bases. Germline V gives CDR1 MNHNY, CDR2 SVGAGI (reference sequence). The CDR3 consists of 15 residues. V lost 5 bases to trimming and J lost 2 bases; unmatched junction nucleotides: 8. The CDR3 nucleotides are TGTGCCAGCAGTCCGAGCGGGGGTCGACCCTACGAGCAGTACTTC. Amino acid sequence: CASSPSGGRPYEQYF.

The chain links TRBV28 to TRBJ1-6, with D possibly being TRBD1 (6 bases). The V and J ends lost 3 bases and 10 bases respectively, with 10 bases between them. In germline, CDR1 is MDHEN, CDR2 SYDVKM. This CDR3 has 13 amino acids. CDR3 region: CASSFGGPSPLHF. The CDR3 DNA sequence: TGTGCCAGCAGTTTCGGGGGGCCCTCACCCCTCCACTTT.

The chain carries TRBV19 and TRBJ2-3; tentative D call: TRBD2 (6 bases). V shed 7 bases and J shed 5 bases, with 16 bases lying between them. CDR1 and CDR2 (germline): LNHDA, SQIVND (reference sequence). The CDR3 is 14 amino acids. The chain's CDR3 is CASIPNGGGDTQYF. In DNA, the CDR3 is TGTGCCAGTATCCCGAACGGGGGAGGAGATACGCAGTATTTT.

This clone was counted only a few times. This chain joins TRBV11-2 and TRBJ1-1; 7 bases agree with TRBD1. The CDR3 contains 17 residues. Losses at the gene ends were 4 bases for V and 2 bases for J; bases not matched to a gene: 13. Germline CDR1 and CDR2: SGHAT and FQNNGV. The CDR3 DNA reads as TGTGCCAGCAGCTACACCGGGACAGACAGTACCAACACTGAAGCTTTCTTT. Its translation: CASSYTGTDSTNTEAFF.

This chain links TRBV9 with TRBJ1-2, with D possibly matching TRBD1 (6 bases). The CDR3 spans 15 residues. Between the trimmed V and J ends, which lost 5 bases and 8 bases, there was a span of 22 bases. Germline CDR1 is SGDLS and CDR2 is YYNGEE. CDR3 bases: TGTGCCAGCAGATCGTCGGGGTTTGAGGGGGACGGCTACACCTTC. It is translated as CASRSSGFEGDGYTF. The variable domain in full, completed from reference TRBV9 and TRBJ1-2, reads DSGVTQTPKHLITATGQRVTLRCSPRSGDLSVYWYQQSLDQGLQFLIQYYNGEERAKGNILERFSAQQFPDLHSELNLSSLELGDSALYFCASRSSGFEGDGYTFGSGTRLTVV.

The chain joins TRBV4-1 to TRBJ2-2; possible D gene TRBD1, 5 bases. V dropped 0 bases and J dropped 3 bases, with 14 bases sitting between them. The CDR3 consists of 17 residues. CDR1 is MGHRA, CDR2 YSYEKL, per germline. The CDR3 region has the DNA TGCGCCAGCAGCCAAGAAGGGGAAATGGCGGACACCGGGGAGCTGTTTTTT. Its translation: CASSQEGEMADTGELFF.

This chain connects TRBV4-3 to TRBJ1-2; the D gene is possibly TRBD1 (5 bases). The ends were cut back, 0 bases at V and 8 bases at J, with 10 bases in the middle. This CDR3 contains 13 residues. Per the germline V gene, CDR1 is LGHNA and CDR2 is YSLEER. The CDR3 here is CASSQENRTGYTF. The CDR3 nucleotides are TGCGCCAGCAGCCAAGAAAACAGGACGGGCTACACCTTC.

The rearrangement links TRBV27 to TRBJ1-1; D gene unclear. The CDR3 has 15 amino acids. The ends were cut back, 2 bases at V and 0 bases at J, with 10 bases in the middle. In germline, CDR1 is MNHEY, CDR2 SMNVEV (reference sequence). The CDR3 is CASSLSGRVNTEAFF. DNA for the CDR3: TGTGCCAGCAGTTTAAGCGGCAGAGTGAACACTGAAGCTTTCTTT.

This clone appeared once. The gene calls are TRBV6-1 and TRBJ2-7, with D hard to call. Germline assignment: CDR1 MNHNS and CDR2 SASEGT. V was pared by 0 bases and J by 5 bases, with 11 bases between. This CDR3 comprises 14 residues. The chain's CDR3 is CASSEAGGGHEQYF. The CDR3 bases are TGTGCCAGCAGTGAAGCAGGCGGTGGTCACGAGCAGTACTTC.

V and J are TRBV2 and TRBJ2-7; 9 positions match TRBD1. The length of the CDR3 is 14 residues. V dropped 6 bases and J dropped 4; count of bases not matched to a gene: 7. Per the germline V gene, CDR1 is SNHLY and CDR2 is FYNNEI. The CDR3 sequence: CASSYRDRAYEQYF. CDR3 in DNA: TGTGCCAGCAGCTACCGGGACAGGGCTTACGAGCAGTACTTC.

The chain couples TRBV15 to TRBJ1-1; D possibly corresponds to TRBD1 (5 bases). The CDR3 runs to 17 residues. The germline V gene encodes CDR1 LNHNV and CDR2 YYDKDF (reference sequence). The ends were cut back, 0 bases at V and 3 bases at J, with 17 bases in the middle. DNA of the CDR3: TGTGCCACCAGCAGAGATGTCGGGGCGGGAATAGACACTGAAGCTTTCTTT. Protein product: CATSRDVGAGIDTEAFF. Filled out from reference TRBV15 and TRBJ1-1, the complete variable domain reads DAMVIQNPRYQVTQFGKPVTLSCSQTLNHNVMYWYQQKSSQAPKLLFHYYDKDFNNEADTPDNFQSRRPNTSFCFLDIRSPGLGDTAMYLCATSRDVGAGIDTEAFFGQGTRLTVV.

V is TRBV21-1 and J is TRBJ2-7; the listed D gene, TRBD1, was not tested against the DNA. TRBV21-1 is a listed pseudogene. The CDR3 is 15 residues long. The CDR3 here is CASSKTLDSSYEQYF. The CDR3 coding sequence is TGTGCCAGCAGCAAAACCCTGGACAGCTCCTACGAGCAGTACTTC.

The chain employs TRBV7-9 and TRBJ2-7, with D maybe TRBD1 (5 bases). This CDR3 contains 15 residues. Trimming took off 2 bases at V and 6 bases at J, with 17 bases between the two ends. CDR1 and CDR2 (germline): SEHNR, FQNEAQ (reference sequence). The CDR3 nucleotides read TGTGCCAGCAGCTTATGGGTAGGGGCGGCAGGCGAGCAGTACTTC. This encodes CASSLWVGAAGEQYF.

The chain has TRBV7-2 and TRBJ1-6; maybe TRBD1 (5 bases). This CDR3 is built from 12 residues. V was shortened by 5 bases and J by 10 bases, with 9 bases between the two germline ends. Germline CDR1 is SGHTA and CDR2 is FQGNSA. The CDR3, as DNA: TGTGCCAGCAGCACGACAGACTCACCCCTCCACTTT. This translates into CASSTTDSPLHF.

The V gene is TRBV6-1, the J gene TRBJ1-1, with D tentatively TRBD1 (5 bases). V lost 6 bases to trimming and J lost 8 bases, with 10 bases between them. The CDR3 runs 11 residues. Germline-derived CDR1 and CDR2 are MNHNS and SASEGT. The CDR3 sequence: CASRWAGEAFF. The CDR3 DNA sequence: TGTGCCAGCAGGTGGGCAGGGGAAGCTTTCTTT.

The CDR3 reads CASSLYTSSLVGEQYF. In DNA, the CDR3 is TGTGCCAGCAGTTTATACACTAGCAGCCTAGTGGGCGAGCAGTACTTC. This sequence joins TRBV27 and TRBJ2-7, with D possibly being TRBD2 (6 bases). Germline CDR1 reads MNHEY; CDR2 reads SMNVEV (reference sequence). Trimming took 1 base from V and 6 from J, leaving 19 bases between them. This CDR3 has 16 residues.

The V call is TRBV10-2, the J call TRBJ2-3; the D gene is possibly TRBD1 (5 bases). V dropped 6 bases and J dropped 2 bases, with 15 bases sitting between them. The CDR3 length is 15 residues. Germline assignment: CDR1 WSHSY and CDR2 SAAADI. CDR3 sequence reads: CASRMDIPPTDTQYF. The CDR3 DNA sequence: TGCGCCAGCAGGATGGACATACCGCCCACAGATACGCAGTATTTT.

The chain has TRBV4-1 and TRBJ2-7, with D perhaps matching TRBD2 (5 bases). Germline lookup yields CDR1 MGHRA and CDR2 YSYEKL. The CDR3 runs 16 residues. The V end was cut by 0 bases, the J end by 2 bases, with 14 bases between. CDR3 loop: CASSQESRGPTYEQYF. The CDR3 bases are TGCGCCAGCAGCCAAGAATCCCGGGGTCCCACCTACGAGCAGTACTTC.

A word on this clone: Germline is not matched at one junction end, which may reflect a read error. The sample holds other DNA sequences that translate to the same CDR3. CDR3 coding DNA: TGCGCCAGCAGCCTTACCCCGGACAGGGTCAGGCTCGTTGGTAATTCCCCCCTCCACTTT. It specifies CASSLTPDRVRLVGNSPLHF. The chain carries TRBV5-1 and TRBJ1-6; 8 bases map to TRBD1. The CDR3 sequence is 20 residues long. Per the germline V gene, CDR1 is SGHRS and CDR2 is YFSETQ.